There are a few counts of the clone carrying this T cell receptor beta chain. Antigen unknown. The germline V and J ends were trimmed by 4 bases and 7 bases, with 13 bases remaining between them. The CDR3 runs 13 residues. Germline values: CDR1 SGHTA, CDR2 FQGTGA. The cDNA came from 5'RACE, which used 10-nucleotide random UMIs. Over 200 million TCR-beta sequences (from 15-18 subjects) were yielded by each sequencing run. Using its own MiXCR run on the 5' RACE reads, TCRdb lists one record per CDR3 protein. The sample has about 48,000 distinct CDR3 sequences, 10% to 15% seen once. Time point denoted: longitudinal time-point 3. This entry comes from a study of neurological immune-mediated disorders. Study-wide findings and caveats: While HTLV-1-associated myelopathy showed the greatest TCR clonal expansion, multiple sclerosis showed the least, falling below healthy controls.

V gene TRBV7-3 combines with J gene TRBJ1-2; D possibly corresponds to TRBD1 (5 bases). The sample comprised PBMCs. The TCR sequence derives from a male donor with HTLV-1-associated myelopathy (HAM/TSP). CDR3 residues: CASSSQGLSGYTF. The CDR3, as DNA: TGTGCCAGCAGCTCGCAGGGCCTAAGTGGCTACACCTTC.